This T cell receptor beta chain was identified during a study of T cell responses to AZD1222 COVID-19 vaccine listed by TCRdb under 2021. About the study as a whole: AZD1222 recipients with second doses at about 4 weeks or about 12 weeks were pooled, because spike-specific TCR depth and breadth did not differ between schedules. A total of approximately 240 trial participants underwent TCR sequencing, of whom nearly 210 received two doses of AZD1222 and some 25 received two doses of the MenACWY control vaccine. Trial participants were enrolled by age into 18-55, 56-69 and 70-plus year subgroups, with roughly 160, 29 and 62 TCR-sequenced participants respectively.

The time point label on this specimen signifies: baseline before first vaccination. Vaccinee samples came from UK trials COV001 and COV002, including a single-blind randomized controlled phase 2/3 trial of AZD1222 (ChAdOx1 nCoV-19) in healthy adults. For TCRbeta chain sequencing, PBMC samples were collected from trial participants at day 0 and at day 28 after the second dose. In regard to this clone: No antigen is known for it. It has no much larger one-base neighbor in the sample; base qualities were not kept.

The CDR3 regions of human TCRbeta chains were analyzed by immunosequencing. On the authors' methods: TCRs in the repertoires were matched against a reference library of SARS-CoV-2-specific TCRs that had been generated with the MIRA antigen-specificity platform. Breadth was defined as the fraction of unique TCRs that were SARS-CoV-2-associated, and depth was defined as the fraction of total T cells that were SARS-CoV-2-associated. Using the MIRA data, each spike-specific TCR was mapped to the spike region that the TCR reacts to and placed in a CD4 or CD8 class. Log10-transformed breadth and depth values were compared by one-way ANOVA with Sidak's multiple comparisons tests. TCRdb carries this immuneACCESS record with in-frame sequences only. Its versions omit some clonotypes, under half of them owing to an unresolved V gene in the studies checked, with the rest unexplained. From that table come the V and J calls and clone size; the DNA was used to work out D and trimming. For this sample there are more than 110,000 clones; about 90% appear just once. In total, the top ten clones hold just over 5.5% of the sample.

The germline V gene yields MRHNA for CDR1 and SNTAGT for CDR2. The CDR3 starts with the cysteine, ends with the phenylalanine, and has 14 residues. Only the CDR3 part of the read is kept: 42 bases, read in frame from the first base. Cut back by 6 bases and 4 bases, the V and J ends lie 13 bases apart. Overall study outcomes, separate from this receptor: Because no day 14 peak-response samples were available, repertoires were characterized only after the peak T cell response. Only a handful of AZD1222 recipients were SARS-CoV-2 seropositive at baseline, limiting conclusions about previously exposed vaccinees. CD4 TCRs associated with the vaccine covered the entire spike protein, and the dominant responses were in regions 160-218 and 743-854. In the small 56-69-year group, the increase in depth fell short of significance, most likely because of low power. Reportedly, almost half of the unique spike-specific TCRs recognized epitopes lying outside the regions that are mutated in the B.1.351 and B.1.1.7 variants. Participants were mostly white British and included more females than males, and it was suggested by the authors that clonal diversity may have been underestimated. A significant rise in spike-specific TCR breadth and depth was observed after two AZD1222 doses relative to day 0 and relative to MenACWY recipients.

Sample: peripheral blood, taken on day 0 of AZD1222 vaccination. This TCR was recovered from an adult in good health. The chain links TRBV6-4 with TRBJ2-1; the D call is possibly TRBD1 or TRBD2, each sharing 5 bases. In nucleotide form, the sequence is TGTGCCAGCAGCCGGGACGGGGAATACAATGAGCAGTTCTTC. Protein translation: CASSRDGEYNEQFF.